The clone carrying this T cell receptor (beta chain) was detected many times. Its matching antigen is unknown. This sample was taken from a study of T cell repertoires in cytomegalovirus infection. Study background: From public TCR beta signatures came an indication of both CMV infection and matching HLA type. Findings and caveats of the study: Using cumulative public TCR beta family frequency, the authors identified those who carried CMV together with the relevant HLA. What dominated the ex vivo response were HLA-C-restricted CMV-specific TCR beta clonotypes.

Deletions cut 7 bases from V and 3 bases from J, with 21 bases between. This CDR3 comprises 16 residues. Per the germline V gene, CDR1 is SGHTA and CDR2 is FQGNSA. TCRdb reprocessed the reads with MiXCR, giving one entry per CDR3 protein. The sample holds 700,000 to 950,000 distinct CDR3 sequences, 32% seen once. Material: cultured CD8+ T cells from PBMCs, obtained from culture after CMV antigen stimulation. This receptor was identified in a human donor in good health (CMV status not recorded). Some clones in this sample may be carry-over from other donors' samples. The chain uses TRBV7-2 and TRBJ1-1; D call uncertain. The CDR3 DNA sequence: TGTGCCAGCACCACCCCAGTGCGGAGGTGGCACACTGAAGCTTTCTTT. This codes for CASTTPVRRWHTEAFF.